This T cell receptor (beta chain) was obtained from a study of technical replicates of blood from several donors. Profiling relied on immunoSEQ multiplex PCR, and the TCRdb table lists in-frame clones only, not all of them. The sample lists approximately 97,000 clones; about 95% were seen once. This CDR3 region has 16 residues. CDR1 and CDR2 from the germline V gene are SGHRS and YFSETQ. V trimming: 0 bases; J trimming: 5 bases; junction bases outside the gene matches: 6. Input material: T cells isolated from PBMCs. The chain combines TRBV5-1 with TRBJ2-3; 10 positions match TRBD2. The TCR comes from a human donor in good health. CDR3 DNA: TGCGCCAGCAGCTTGGGCGCTAGCGGGAGATTAGATACGCAGTATTTT. It translates to CASSLGASGRLDTQYF.